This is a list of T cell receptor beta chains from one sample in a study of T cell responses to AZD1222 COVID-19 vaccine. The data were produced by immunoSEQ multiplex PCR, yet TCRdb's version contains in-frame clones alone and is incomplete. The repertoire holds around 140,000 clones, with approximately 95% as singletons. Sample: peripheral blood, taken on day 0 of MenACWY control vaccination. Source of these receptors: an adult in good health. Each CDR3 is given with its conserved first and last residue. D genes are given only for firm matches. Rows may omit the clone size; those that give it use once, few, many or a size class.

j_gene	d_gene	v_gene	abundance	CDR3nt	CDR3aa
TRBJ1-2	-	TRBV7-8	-	TGTGCCAGCAGCTTAGCCCAGGCTACCAACTATGGCTACACCTTC	CASSLAQATNYGYTF
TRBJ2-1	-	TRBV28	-	TGTGCCAGCAGTTCGACTGGGAAAGTCTACAATGAGCAGTTCTTC	CASSSTGKVYNEQFF
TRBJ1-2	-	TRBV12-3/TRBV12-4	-	TGTGCCAGCTATATACAGGGCGGCTATGGCTACACCTTC	CASYIQGGYGYTF
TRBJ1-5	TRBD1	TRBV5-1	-	TGCGCCAGCAGCTTGGGACAGGGGGCAGGTCAGCCCCAGCATTTT	CASSLGQGAGQPQHF
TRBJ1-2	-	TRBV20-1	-	TGCAGTGCGGACACCGGCTATGGCTACACCTTC	CSADTGYGYTF
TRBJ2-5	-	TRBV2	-	TGTGCCAGCAGTGAACGAGAAGAGACCCAGTACTTC	CASSEREETQYF
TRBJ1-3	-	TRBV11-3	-	TGTGCCAGCAGCTTAGATTTTGGAAACACCATATATTTT	CASSLDFGNTIYF
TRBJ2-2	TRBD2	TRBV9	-	TGTGCCAGCAGCGTAGCACTAGCGGGGGTAGGGGAGCTGTTTTTT	CASSVALAGVGELFF
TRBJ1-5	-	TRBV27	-	TGTGCCAGCAGTTTCCTGACAGATTTTAGCAATCAGCCCCAGCATTTT	CASSFLTDFSNQPQHF
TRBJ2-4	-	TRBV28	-	TGTGCCAGCAGTTTCCCGGGCCAAGCCAAAAACATTCAGTACTTC	CASSFPGQAKNIQYF
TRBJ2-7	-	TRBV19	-	TGTGCCAGTAGTCAGAGGGCTGTTGACTACGAGCAGTACTTC	CASSQRAVDYEQYF
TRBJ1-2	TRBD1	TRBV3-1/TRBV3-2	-	TGTGCCAGCAGCCCCACAGGGGTTGTGGACTATGGCTACACCTTC	CASSPTGVVDYGYTF
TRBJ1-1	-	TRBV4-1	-	TGCGCCAGCAGCCCCCAGACAGTGAACACTGAAGCTTTCTTT	CASSPQTVNTEAFF
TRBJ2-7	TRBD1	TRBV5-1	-	TGCGCCAGCAGCTCCATGGGACAGGGCCCTGAGGAGCAGTACTTC	CASSSMGQGPEEQYF
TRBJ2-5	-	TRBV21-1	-	TGTGCCAGCAGCATCAAAAGCGGGTACTACCAAGAGACCCAGTACTTC	CASSIKSGYYQETQYF
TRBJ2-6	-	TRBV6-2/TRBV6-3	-	TGTGCCAGCAGTCTTCGGGGGCCATCTGGGGCCAACGTCCTGACTTTC	CASSLRGPSGANVLTF
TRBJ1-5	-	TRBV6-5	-	TGTGCCAGCAGACAAGGACAGCACAATCAGCCCCAGCATTTT	CASRQGQHNQPQHF
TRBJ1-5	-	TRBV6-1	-	TGTGCCAGCAGTGAATACTGGACCCCTTCTTCATGGCCCCAGCATTTT	CASSEYWTPSSWPQHF
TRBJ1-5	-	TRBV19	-	TGTGCCAGTAGTGATAGGGGTTTGAGCAATCAGCCCCAGCATTTT	CASSDRGLSNQPQHF
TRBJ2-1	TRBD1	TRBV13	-	TGTGCCAGCAGCCCTATCGGACAGGGGGGCTCCTACAATGAGCAGTTCTTC	CASSPIGQGGSYNEQFF
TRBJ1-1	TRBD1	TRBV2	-	TGTGCCAGCAGCGTTGGGACAGGGAGTGAAGCTTTCTTT	CASSVGTGSEAFF
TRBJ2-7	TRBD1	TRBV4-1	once	TGCGCCAGCAGCCAGGGCGGACAGGGGGCCTACGAGCAGTACTTC	CASSQGGQGAYEQYF
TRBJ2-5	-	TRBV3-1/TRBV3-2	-	TGTGCCAGCAGCCAACTAAACTGGAGCGGAGAGACCCAGTACTTC	CASSQLNWSGETQYF
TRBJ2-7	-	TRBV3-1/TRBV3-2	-	TGTGCCAGCAGCCAGGGTACCTACGAGCAGTACTTC	CASSQGTYEQYF
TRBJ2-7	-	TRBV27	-	TGTGCCAGCAGTTTATCAGGCAGAAATTACTACGAGCAGTACTTC	CASSLSGRNYYEQYF
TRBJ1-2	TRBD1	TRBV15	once	TGTGCCACCAGCAAGACGGGACAGACACGGGACTATGGCTACACCTTC	CATSKTGQTRDYGYTF
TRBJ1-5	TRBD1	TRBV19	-	TGTGCCAGTAGTACGGGACAGGGTGGGTTAAGGGGGAGCAATCAGCCCCAGCATTTT	CASSTGQGGLRGSNQPQHF
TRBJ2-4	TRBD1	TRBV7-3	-	TGTGCCAGCAGCTTAACCGGGACAGGGGGAAACATTCAGTACTTC	CASSLTGTGGNIQYF
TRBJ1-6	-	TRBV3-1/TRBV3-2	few	TGTGCCGCGGGACCGAAGTATAATTCACCCCTCCACTTT	CAAGPKYNSPLHF
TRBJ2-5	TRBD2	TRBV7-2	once	TGTGCCAGCAGCTTATTTAAGTTGGGACTAGGGGGAGAGACCCAGTACTTC	CASSLFKLGLGGETQYF
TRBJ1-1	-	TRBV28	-	TGTGCCAGCAGTAAACAGGGAGACACTGAAGCTTTCTTT	CASSKQGDTEAFF
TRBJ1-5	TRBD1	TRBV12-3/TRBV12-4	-	TGTGCCAGCAGCGGACAGGGAAATCAGCCCCAGCATTTT	CASSGQGNQPQHF
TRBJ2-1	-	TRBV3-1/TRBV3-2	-	TGTGCCAGCAGCCAAGATATTTTGACGGAATCCTACAATGAGCAGTTCTTC	CASSQDILTESYNEQFF
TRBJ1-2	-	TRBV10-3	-	TGTGCCACCGCCCCCAACAGCCCCTACTATGGCTACACCTTC	CATAPNSPYYGYTF
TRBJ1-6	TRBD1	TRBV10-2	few	TGCGCCAGCAGTCGGGACAGCCGGGATTCACCCCTCCACTTT	CASSRDSRDSPLHF
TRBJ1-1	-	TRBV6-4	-	TGTGCCAGCAGTACCGGGCCCAACACTGAAGCTTTCTTT	CASSTGPNTEAFF
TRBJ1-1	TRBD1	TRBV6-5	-	TGTGCCAGCAGTACCTTACAGGGGTGGACTGAAGCTTTCTTT	CASSTLQGWTEAFF
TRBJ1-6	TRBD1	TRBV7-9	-	TGTGCCAGCAGCTTGACAGGGAATAATTCACCCCTCCACTTT	CASSLTGNNSPLHF
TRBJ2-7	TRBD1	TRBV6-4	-	TGTGCCAGCAGTGTGAGGCAGGGGGCATACGAGCAGTACTTC	CASSVRQGAYEQYF
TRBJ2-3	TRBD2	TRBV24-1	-	TGTGCCACCAGTGACCGGACTAGCGGAAGCACAGATACGCAGTATTTT	CATSDRTSGSTDTQYF
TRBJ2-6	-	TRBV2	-	TGTGCCAGCAGTGGTGCCAGCTCTGGGGCCAACGTCCTGACTTTC	CASSGASSGANVLTF
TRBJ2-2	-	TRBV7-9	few	TGTGCCAGCAGCTTAGCAACCGGGGAGCTGTTTTTT	CASSLATGELFF
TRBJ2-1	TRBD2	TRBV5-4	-	TGTGCCAGCAGCTTCGGGGGGGACTCGAACAATGAGCAGTTCTTC	CASSFGGDSNNEQFF
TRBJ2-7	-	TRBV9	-	TGTGCCAGCAGCGTCGAATATGGGGCTGCCTACGAGCAGTACTTC	CASSVEYGAAYEQYF
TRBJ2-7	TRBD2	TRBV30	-	TGTGCCTGGAGTGAACCTAGCGGGACCTACGAGCAGTACTTC	CAWSEPSGTYEQYF
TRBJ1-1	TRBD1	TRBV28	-	TGTGCCAGCAGTTTACCTAAGGGAAGCGGACAGGGGGCAGGAACTGAAGCTTTCTTT	CASSLPKGSGQGAGTEAFF
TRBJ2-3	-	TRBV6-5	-	TGTGCCAGCGGCCGGGATACGCAGTATTTT	CASGRDTQYF
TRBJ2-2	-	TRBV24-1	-	TGTGCCACCAGTGATTTCGACAGAACGAACACCGGGGAGCTGTTTTTT	CATSDFDRTNTGELFF
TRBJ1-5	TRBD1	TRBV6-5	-	TGTGCCAGCAGCACCGGGACAGGGGTAGAGCCCCAGCATTTT	CASSTGTGVEPQHF
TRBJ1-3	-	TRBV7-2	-	TGTGCCAGCAGCCCTAGGGGAAACACCATATATTTT	CASSPRGNTIYF
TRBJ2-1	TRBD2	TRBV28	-	TGTGCCAGCAGTTTATTCCCCGGGACTAACTACAATGAGCAGTTCTTC	CASSLFPGTNYNEQFF
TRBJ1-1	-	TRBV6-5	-	TGTGCCAGCAGTTACGCGGAGGTAGCTGAAGCTTTCTTT	CASSYAEVAEAFF
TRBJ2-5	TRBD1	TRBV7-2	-	TGTGCCAGCAGCTGGCCTGACAGGGGGCAAGAGACCCAGTACTTC	CASSWPDRGQETQYF
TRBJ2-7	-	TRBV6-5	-	TGTGCCAGCAGTCCCACGACGGGAAACTACGAGCAGTACTTC	CASSPTTGNYEQYF
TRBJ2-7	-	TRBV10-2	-	TGCGCCAGCAGTGAGTCTGGCTGGGGCGGGTACTCCTACGAGCAGTACTTC	CASSESGWGGYSYEQYF
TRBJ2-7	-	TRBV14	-	TGTGCCAGCAGCCAAGAATGGACCGGTACCTACGAGCAGTACTTC	CASSQEWTGTYEQYF
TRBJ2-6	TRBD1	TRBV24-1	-	TGTGCCACCAGTGATACCTGGGGACAGGCCACCTCTGGGGCCAACGTCCTGACTTTC	CATSDTWGQATSGANVLTF
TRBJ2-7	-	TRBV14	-	TGTGCCAGCAGCTCTCGGCGGATCTACGAGCAGTACTTC	CASSSRRIYEQYF
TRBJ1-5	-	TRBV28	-	TGTGCCAGCAGCAGAAGCAGGTCGAGCCAGCCCCAGCATTTT	CASSRSRSSQPQHF